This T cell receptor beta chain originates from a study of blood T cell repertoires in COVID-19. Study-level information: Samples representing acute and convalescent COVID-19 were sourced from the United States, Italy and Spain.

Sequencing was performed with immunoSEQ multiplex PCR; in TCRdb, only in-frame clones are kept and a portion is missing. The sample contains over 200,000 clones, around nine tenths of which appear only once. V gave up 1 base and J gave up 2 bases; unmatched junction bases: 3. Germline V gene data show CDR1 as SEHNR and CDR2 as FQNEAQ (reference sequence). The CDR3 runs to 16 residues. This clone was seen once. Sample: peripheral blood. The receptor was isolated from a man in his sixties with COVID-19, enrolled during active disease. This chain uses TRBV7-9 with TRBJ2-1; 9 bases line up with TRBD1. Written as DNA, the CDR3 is TGTGCCAGCAGCTTAGTGGGGGACAGGGCCTACAATGAGCAGTTCTTC. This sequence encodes CASSLVGDRAYNEQFF.